What follows are 14 T cell receptor beta chains derived from one specimen sequenced in a study of molecular identifiers for immune sequencing clone quantification. MiXCR, run by TCRdb on the PCR reads, gives a single entry per CDR3 protein. The sample consists of 400,000 to 600,000 distinct CDR3 sequences, about 20% of them appearing once. Sample: naive CD8+ T cells from blood, with Jurkat cell RNA spiked in. Subset given: FACS-sorted CD8+CD4-CCR7+CD45RA+ naive T cells. The receptors here all came from a human donor in good health. Some libraries in this study had Jurkat cell RNA spiked in.

Turning to this clonotype: A much larger clone differs from this one at a single base, so this may be a read error. Without the conserved terminal phenylalanine or tryptophan, this CDR3 likely stems from a read error. The DNA of the CDR3 is TGTGCCAGCAGCTTAGTGGCCGCGTACTACCAAGAGACCCAGTACTTA. As protein: CASSLVAAYYQETQYL. This chain connects TRBV7-9 to TRBJ2-5; D remains unclear. Germline-derived CDR1 and CDR2 are SEHNR and FQNEAQ (reference sequence). The V and J ends lost 1 base and 0 bases respectively, with 12 bases between them. This CDR3 comprises 16 residues.

The chain couples TRBV4-1 to TRBJ2-1, with D maybe TRBD2 (6 bases). V lost 4 bases and J 8 bases, leaving 15 bases between the germline ends. The length of the CDR3 is 14 residues. Per the germline V gene, CDR1 is MGHRA and CDR2 is YSYEKL. The CDR3 is CASSLDPGAYEQFF. CDR3 DNA: TGCGCCAGCAGCCTGGACCCGGGAGCATATGAGCAGTTCTTC.

The chain recombines TRBV7-6 with TRBJ2-1, with 8 positions matching TRBD2. Germline trimming cut 1 base from V and 6 bases from J; bases unmatched to any gene: 8. This CDR3 is built from 16 residues. Germline values: CDR1 SGHVS, CDR2 FNYEAQ. Here the CDR3 reads CASSLVGGGSPNEQFF. The CDR3, as DNA: TGTGCCAGCAGCTTAGTGGGCGGGGGGAGCCCCAATGAGCAGTTCTTC.

This clonotype was observed a few times. This rearrangement joins TRBV2 to TRBJ2-7; 7 bases are shared with TRBD1. V shed 7 bases and J 2 bases; nucleotides not matched to a gene: 5. Per the germline V gene, CDR1 is SNHLY and CDR2 is FYNNEI. This CDR3 contains 13 residues. The CDR3 loop reads CASNDRVTYEQYF. The CDR3 DNA reads as TGTGCCAGCAATGACAGGGTAACCTACGAGCAGTACTTC.

There are a few counts of this clonotype. The CDR3 DNA follows: TGTGCCAGCAGCTTGGGCTATGAAGAGACCCAGTACTTC. Protein sequence: CASSLGYEETQYF. This chain links TRBV7-6 with TRBJ2-5; D unclear. Germline V gene data show CDR1 as SGHVS and CDR2 as FNYEAQ. V lost 3 bases to trimming and J lost 3 bases, with 8 bases between them. The CDR3 is made up of 13 amino acids.

V usage is TRBV30 and J usage is TRBJ1-1, with a possible D match to TRBD1 (5 bases). The CDR3 is made up of 13 amino acids. Trimming left V 0 bases short and J 4 bases short, with 9 bases between. Germline-derived CDR1 and CDR2 are GTSNPN and SVGIG (reference sequence). CDR3 in amino acids: CAWSVARVTEAFF. The CDR3 region has the DNA TGTGCCTGGAGTGTAGCCAGGGTCACTGAAGCTTTCTTT. The full variable domain, its missing parts supplied by reference TRBV30 and TRBJ1-1, is SQTIHQWPATLVQPVGSPLSLECTVEGTSNPNLYWYRQAAGRGLQLLFYSVGIGQISSEVPQNLSASRPQDRQFILSSKKLLLSDSGFYLCAWSVARVTEAFFGQGTRLTVV.

The chain carries TRBV30 and TRBJ2-1; tentatively, D is TRBD2 (6 bases). Germline-derived CDR1 and CDR2 are GTSNPN and SVGIG (reference sequence). The V and J ends lost 1 base and 0 bases respectively, with 10 bases between them. This CDR3 has 15 residues. CDR3 region: CAWSGGAFSYNEQFF. Written as DNA, the CDR3 is TGTGCCTGGAGTGGCGGGGCTTTCTCCTACAATGAGCAGTTCTTC.

This clonotype showed up just a few times. This chain uses TRBV13 with TRBJ2-7, with 9 bases lining up with TRBD1. V lost 5 bases and J lost 2; bases outside the gene matches: 4. Germline V lookup: CDR1 PRHDT, CDR2 FYEKMQ (reference sequence). CDR3 size: 14 residues. CDR3 protein: CASSADRGPYEQYF. CDR3 coding DNA: TGTGCCAGCAGCGCGGACAGGGGACCCTACGAGCAGTACTTC.

This chain connects TRBV19 to TRBJ2-7; no reliable D call. The V and J ends lost 4 bases and 2 bases respectively, with 15 bases between them. The CDR3 is 15 amino acids. In germline, CDR1 is LNHDA, CDR2 SQIVND (reference sequence). The CDR3 DNA reads as TGTGCCAGTAGTACCCCCGGTGATAACGCCTACGAGCAGTACTTC. It codes for CASSTPGDNAYEQYF.

About this clonotype itself: This sequence may be a read error, since a much larger clone differs from it by one base. The chain employs TRBV10-2 and TRBJ1-1; TRBD1 agrees at 7 bases. This CDR3 is 13 amino acids long. The germline V gene encodes CDR1 WSHSY and CDR2 SAAADI. CDR3 DNA sequence: TGCGCCAGCACCTTGGACAGGACGACTGGAGCTTTCTTT. Amino acids: CASTLDRTTGAFF.

The chain has TRBV7-9 and TRBJ2-5, with D possibly being TRBD2 (5 bases). The germline V gene encodes CDR1 SEHNR and CDR2 FQNEAQ (reference sequence). The length of the CDR3 is 15 residues. V was trimmed by 5 bases and J by 5 bases, leaving 18 bases between them. The CDR3 bases are TGTGCCAGCAGCCCCCCCCCGAGGGCGTTGGAGACCCAGTACTTC. This sequence encodes CASSPPPRALETQYF.

This clonotype was counted ten times or more. The chain uses TRBV7-9 and TRBJ2-3; D remains ambiguous. The CDR3 is made up of 14 amino acids. From germline, CDR1 is SEHNR and CDR2 FQNEAQ (reference sequence). V was pared by 5 bases and J by 4 bases, with 13 bases between. The CDR3 sequence is CASSAAPFPDTQYF. CDR3 bases: TGTGCCAGCAGCGCCGCCCCCTTCCCAGATACGCAGTATTTT.

In this sample, this clonotype turned up a few times. The J gene is TRBJ2-2, the V gene TRBV19, with D perhaps matching TRBD1 (5 bases). This CDR3 has 14 amino acids. CDR1 and CDR2 from the germline V gene are LNHDA and SQIVND (reference sequence). V dropped 7 bases and J dropped 5 bases, with 14 bases sitting between them. Here the CDR3 DNA reads TGTGCCAGTATGGTGACAGATTTGACCGGGGAGCTGTTTTTT. It codes for CASMVTDLTGELFF.

The chain couples TRBV7-6 to TRBJ2-5; 9 positions match TRBD2. Per germline, CDR1 SGHVS and CDR2 FNYEAQ. V lost 4 bases to trimming and J lost 5 bases; unmatched junction nucleotides: 8. The CDR3 consists of 15 residues. In DNA, the CDR3 is TGTGCCAGCAGCTCGTTAGCGGGGGAGGGGGAGACCCAGTACTTC. Translation gives CASSSLAGEGETQYF.